Listed below are T cell receptor beta chains from one sample, sequenced in a study of blood T cell repertoires in COVID-19. The data were produced by immunoSEQ multiplex PCR, yet TCRdb's version contains in-frame clones alone and is incomplete. The data contain 40,000 to 55,000 clones, 90% of them singletons. Sequencing input: peripheral blood. All receptors come from a woman of 80 years or more with acute or convalescent COVID-19. Both conserved end residues are part of each CDR3. Fields, in order: V gene, J gene, clone size, CDR3 protein. Clone size is given for some rows only: seen once, a few or many times, or a class if the clone is expanded.

TRBV4-3	TRBJ1-5	.	CASSQEGFSGQPQHF
TRBV24-1	TRBJ2-7	.	CATSESDREQYF
TRBV2	TRBJ2-7	.	CASSLRLAGERSYEQYF
TRBV5-5	TRBJ2-1	.	CASSLDGTSGRAVQFF
TRBV19	TRBJ2-2	.	CASRDTSNTGELFF
TRBV19	TRBJ1-6	.	CASSNTGTGESPLHF
TRBV3-1/TRBV3-2	TRBJ2-4	.	CASQDSLAKNIQYF
TRBV29-1	TRBJ2-3	once	CSVQLETSGVTDTQYF
TRBV18	TRBJ2-1	.	CASSPPGSLDNEQFF
TRBV9	TRBJ2-1	.	CASSVDWAGYNEQFF
TRBV9	TRBJ2-1	once	CASSVDVGGNGEQFF
TRBV6-2/TRBV6-3	TRBJ2-1	.	CASSSTRLRGDEQFF
TRBV7-2	TRBJ2-7	.	CASSLDRDEQYF
TRBV7-9	TRBJ1-1	once	CASSPLTGSNTEAFF